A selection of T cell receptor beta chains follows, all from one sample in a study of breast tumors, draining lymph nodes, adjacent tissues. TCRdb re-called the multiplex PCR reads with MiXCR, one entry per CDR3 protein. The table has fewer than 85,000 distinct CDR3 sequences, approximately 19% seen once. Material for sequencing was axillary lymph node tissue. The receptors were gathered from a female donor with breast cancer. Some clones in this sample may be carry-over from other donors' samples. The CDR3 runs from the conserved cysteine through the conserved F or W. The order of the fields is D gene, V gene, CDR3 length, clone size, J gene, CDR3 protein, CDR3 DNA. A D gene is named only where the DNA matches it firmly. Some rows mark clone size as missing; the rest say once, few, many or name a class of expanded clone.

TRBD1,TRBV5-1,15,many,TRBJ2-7,CASSPGQVPSYEQYF,TGCGCCAGCAGCCCGGGACAGGTCCCGTCCTACGAGCAGTACTTC
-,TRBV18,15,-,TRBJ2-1,CASSPQGQTYNEQFF,TGTGCCAGCTCACCCCAAGGACAGACCTACAATGAGCAGTTCTTC
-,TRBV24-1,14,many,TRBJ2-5,CATSTSRTVETQYF,TGTGCCACCAGCACCTCCCGGACAGTGGAGACCCAGTACTTC
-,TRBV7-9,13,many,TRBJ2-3,CASSPDQHYTQYF,TGTGCCAGCAGCCCGGACCAACACTATACGCAGTATTTT
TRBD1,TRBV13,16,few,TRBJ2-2,CASSPRQGVSTGELFF,TGTGCCAGCAGCCCCCGACAGGGGGTGAGCACCGGGGAGCTGTTTTTT
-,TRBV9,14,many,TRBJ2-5,CASSGGGLQETQYF,TGTGCCAGCAGCGGCGGCGGGTTGCAAGAGACCCAGTACTTC
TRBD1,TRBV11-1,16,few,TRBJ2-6,CATKTGGHSGANVLTF,TGTGCCACAAAGACAGGGGGCCACTCTGGGGCCAACGTCCTGACTTTC
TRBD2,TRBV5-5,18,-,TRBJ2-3,CASSSLVGGSASTDTQYF,TGTGCCAGCAGCTCCCTAGTAGGCGGGAGCGCTAGCACAGATACGCAGTATTTT
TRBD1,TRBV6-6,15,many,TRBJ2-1,CASSPRQGSYNEQFF,TGTGCCAGCAGTCCTCGACAGGGGTCCTACAATGAGCAGTTCTTC
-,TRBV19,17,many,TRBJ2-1,CASSTFQPLSSYNEQFF,TGTGCCAGTAGTACCTTCCAACCTTTGAGCTCCTACAATGAGCAGTTCTTC
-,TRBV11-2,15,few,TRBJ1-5,CASSLEALGNQPQHF,TGTGCCAGCAGCTTAGAAGCACTTGGCAATCAGCCCCAGCATTTT
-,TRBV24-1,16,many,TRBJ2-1,CATSDWMGGGNNEQFF,TGTGCCACCAGTGATTGGATGGGAGGGGGGAACAATGAGCAGTTCTTC
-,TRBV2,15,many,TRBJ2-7,CASSELSGELYEQYF,TGTGCCAGCAGTGAGCTGTCCGGGGAACTCTACGAGCAGTACTTC
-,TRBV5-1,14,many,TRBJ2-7,CASKLGEGPYEQYF,TGCGCCAGCAAATTGGGGGAAGGGCCCTACGAGCAGTACTTC
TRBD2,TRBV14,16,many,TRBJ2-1,CASSTWSSGSRNEQFF,TGTGCCAGCAGTACCTGGTCTAGCGGGAGTAGGAATGAGCAGTTCTTC
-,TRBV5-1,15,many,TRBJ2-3,CASSLGKGLGDTQYF,TGCGCCAGCAGCTTGGGTAAAGGGTTGGGAGATACGCAGTATTTT
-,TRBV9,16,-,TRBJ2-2,CASSVEGHANTGELFF,TGTGCCAGCAGCGTAGAAGGACACGCGAACACCGGGGAGCTGTTTTTT
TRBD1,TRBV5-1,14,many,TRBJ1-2,CASSTTGVPYGYTF,TGCGCCAGCAGCACGACAGGGGTCCCCTATGGCTACACCTTC
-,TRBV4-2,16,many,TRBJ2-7,CASSQDTAANSYEQYF,TGTGCCAGCAGCCAAGATACAGCGGCAAACTCCTACGAGCAGTACTTC
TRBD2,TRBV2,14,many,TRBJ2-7,CASRRTSGSHEQYF,TGTGCCAGCAGGAGGACTAGCGGGAGCCACGAGCAGTACTTC
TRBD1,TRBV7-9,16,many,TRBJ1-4,CASSKLQGAYNEKLFF,TGTGCCAGCAGCAAACTACAGGGGGCTTACAATGAAAAACTGTTTTTT
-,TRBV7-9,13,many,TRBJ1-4,CASSPSRGEKLFF,TGTGCCAGCAGCCCATCCAGGGGTGAAAAACTGTTTTTT
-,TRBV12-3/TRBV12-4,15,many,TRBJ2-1,CASSKSGKSGNEQFF,TGTGCCAGCAGTAAAAGCGGCAAAAGCGGGAATGAGCAGTTCTTC
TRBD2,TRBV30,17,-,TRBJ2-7,CAWSGGLTSGDPYEQYF,TGTGCCTGGAGCGGTGGGCTAACTAGCGGGGACCCATACGAGCAGTACTTC
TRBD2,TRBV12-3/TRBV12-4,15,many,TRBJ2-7,CASRTSGASSYEQYF,TGTGCCAGCAGGACTAGCGGAGCCAGCTCCTACGAGCAGTACTTC
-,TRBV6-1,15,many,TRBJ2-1,CASRWTVDGSLKQFF,TGTGCCAGCAGATGGACAGTCGATGGAAGTTTGAAGCAGTTCTTC
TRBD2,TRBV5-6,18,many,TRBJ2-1,CASSLAGFLAGVVNEQFF,TGTGCCAGCAGCTTGGCCGGTTTTCTAGCGGGAGTAGTCAATGAGCAGTTCTTC
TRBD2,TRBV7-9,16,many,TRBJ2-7,CASSQGLAGGPYEQYF,TGTGCCAGCAGCCAAGGACTAGCGGGAGGTCCCTACGAGCAGTACTTC
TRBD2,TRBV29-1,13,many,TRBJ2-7,CSARAGFSYEQYF,TGCAGCGCCCGAGCGGGGTTTTCCTACGAGCAGTACTTC
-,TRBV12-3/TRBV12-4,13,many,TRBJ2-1,CASSLWGRYEQFF,TGTGCCAGCAGTTTATGGGGGAGGTATGAGCAGTTCTTC
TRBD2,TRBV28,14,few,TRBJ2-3,CASRRAGEVDTQYF,TGTGCCAGCCGTCGGGCGGGAGAGGTAGATACGCAGTATTTT
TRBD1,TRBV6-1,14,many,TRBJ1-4,CASNLDRGREKLFF,TGTGCCAGCAACTTAGACAGGGGGCGAGAAAAACTGTTTTTT
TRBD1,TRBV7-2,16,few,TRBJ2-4,CASSPGTGLAKNIQYF,TGTGCCAGCAGCCCCGGGACAGGGTTAGCCAAAAACATTCAGTACTTC
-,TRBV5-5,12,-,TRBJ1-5,CASSEGTDTQHF,TGTGCCAGCAGCGAGGGCACAGATACGCAGCATTTT
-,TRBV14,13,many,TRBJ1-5,CASSQNTNQPQHF,TGTGCCAGCAGCCAGAATACTAATCAGCCCCAGCATTTT
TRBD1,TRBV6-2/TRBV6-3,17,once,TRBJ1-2,CASRTGTGLHPIYGYTF,TGTGCCAGCAGAACCGGGACAGGCCTCCACCCTATCTATGGCTACACCTTC
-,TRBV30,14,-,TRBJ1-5,CAWSVRGGYQPQHF,TGTGCCTGGAGTGTACGGGGGGGTTATCAGCCCCAGCATTTT
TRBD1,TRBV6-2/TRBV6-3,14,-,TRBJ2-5,CASRQQGARETQYF,TGTGCCAGCAGGCAACAGGGGGCGCGGGAGACCCAGTACTTC
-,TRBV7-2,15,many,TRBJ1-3,CASSIDVYSGNTIYF,TGTGCCAGCAGCATCGACGTGTACTCTGGAAACACCATATATTTT
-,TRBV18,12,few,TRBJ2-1,CASSPPSREQFF,TGTGCCAGCTCACCCCCTAGCAGAGAGCAGTTCTTC
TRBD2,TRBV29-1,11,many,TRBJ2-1,CSVTSDNEQFF,TGCAGCGTGACTAGCGATAATGAGCAGTTCTTC
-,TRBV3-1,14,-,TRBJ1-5,CASSPGAYGQPQHF,TGTGCCAGCAGCCCAGGAGCATATGGCCAGCCCCAGCATTTT
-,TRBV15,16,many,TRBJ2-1,CATSMGWADSYNEQFF,TGTGCCACCAGCATGGGGTGGGCGGACTCCTACAATGAGCAGTTCTTC
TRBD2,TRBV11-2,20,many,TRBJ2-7,CASSSPDWREGQSKYYEQYF,TGTGCCAGCAGCTCCCCCGATTGGCGGGAGGGCCAGTCAAAGTACTACGAGCAGTACTTC
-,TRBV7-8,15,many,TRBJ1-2,CASSLAGPLRNGYTF,TGTGCCAGCAGCTTAGCGGGACCCTTGAGGAATGGCTACACCTTC
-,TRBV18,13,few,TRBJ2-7,CASSPARASEQYF,TGTGCCAGCTCACCTGCCAGGGCTTCTGAGCAGTACTTC
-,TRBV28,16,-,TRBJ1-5,CASRSGGAGRDQPQHF,TGTGCCAGCAGGTCGGGGGGCGCGGGTAGGGATCAGCCCCAGCATTTT
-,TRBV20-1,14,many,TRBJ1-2,CSASPETVNYGYTF,TGCAGTGCTAGCCCCGAAACAGTGAACTATGGCTACACCTTC
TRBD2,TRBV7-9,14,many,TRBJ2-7,CASSRTSGSIEQYF,TGTGCCAGCAGCCGGACTAGCGGGAGTATCGAGCAGTACTTC
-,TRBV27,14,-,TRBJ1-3,CASSRRGSGDTIYF,TGTGCCAGCAGTCGACGGGGCTCTGGAGACACCATATATTTT
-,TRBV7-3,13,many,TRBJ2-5,CASSTGGGETQYF,TGTGCCAGCAGCACAGGGGGGGGAGAGACCCAGTACTTC